The 5 T cell receptor beta chains reported below all come from one sample, sequenced in a study of cytomegalovirus exposure and HLA in healthy donors (dated by TCRdb to about 2017). The library was prepared using the immunoSEQ multiplex PCR assay. A mixture of 60 forward primers for TCR Vbeta segments and 13 reverse primers for TCR Jbeta segments was used in the multiplex PCR. Drawn from immuneACCESS, this table holds only the in-frame rearrangements with V and J called that TCRdb kept. Clones are partly lost; checked studies trace under half to an unresolved V gene and leave the rest unexplained. In all, the sample holds more than 100,000 clones, and over 60% of those were seen once. The top ten clones comprise around 3% of the sample. Sequencing was done on a sample of PBMCs. The source of these receptors is a woman aged 25 to 39 in good health and CMV-seropositive.

This chain uses TRBV19 with TRBJ2-1; 10 bases are a match to TRBD2. V shed 1 base and J 9 bases; nucleotides not matched to a gene: 0. This CDR3 contains 13 residues. Germline V gives CDR1 LNHDA, CDR2 SQIVND (reference sequence). DNA for the CDR3: TGTGCCAGTAGTATAGTAGCGGGGGGTGAGCAGTTCTTC. Amino acids: CASSIVAGGEQFF.

This sequence joins TRBV6-5 and TRBJ1-1; 7 bases map to TRBD1. Germline trimming cut 6 bases from V and 7 bases from J; bases unmatched to any gene: 2. CDR1 MNHEY and CDR2 SVGAGI come from the germline V gene. The length of the CDR3 is 11 residues. The CDR3 DNA reads TGTGCCAGCAGCCCAGGGGGTGAAGCTTTCTTT. Translated: CASSPGGEAFF.

V is TRBV19 and J is TRBJ1-1; 10 bases match TRBD1. Looked up from germline, CDR1 is LNHDA and CDR2 is SQIVND (reference sequence). The CDR3 contains 13 residues. Unmatched junction bases numbered 6, after V lost 9 bases and J lost 5 bases. Written as DNA, the CDR3 is TGTGCCAGCGACAGGGGGCTCTTGACTGAAGCTTTCTTT. It specifies CASDRGLLTEAFF.

In nucleotides, the CDR3 is TGTGCCAGCAGCGTAGTCGAAGGGGCTGGAAACACCATATATTTT. It specifies CASSVVEGAGNTIYF. This sequence joins TRBV9 and TRBJ1-3, with D perhaps TRBD1 (5 bases). Between the trimmed V and J ends, which lost 0 bases and 2 bases, there was a span of 9 bases. There are 15 residues in the CDR3. In germline, CDR1 is SGDLS, CDR2 YYNGEE.

This clone was counted between two and nine times. V is TRBV11-3 and J is TRBJ1-1; D possibly corresponds to TRBD1 (6 bases). This CDR3 has 15 residues. Germline loops: CDR1 SGHNT, CDR2 YENEEA. Trimming shortened V by 2 bases and J by 3 bases, and 13 bases separated the two germline ends. CDR3 residues: CASSLHGGSDTEAFF. DNA of the CDR3: TGTGCCAGCAGCTTACATGGGGGCTCGGACACTGAAGCTTTCTTT.